Shown below are 8 T cell receptor beta chains from a single sample sequenced in a study of OX40 agonist ivuxolimab in advanced cancers. Repertoires were generated with immunoSEQ multiplex PCR, while TCRdb's copy carries only in-frame clones and drops some. Of 15,000 to 20,000 clones in the sample, about four fifths were seen once. Sequencing used CD4+ or CD8+ T cells sorted from blood, obtained in a trial of the OX40 agonist ivuxolimab. The receptors here all came from an adult with an advanced solid tumor such as melanoma, head and neck, liver or kidney cancer.

V and J are TRBV29-1 and TRBJ2-1; D is perhaps TRBD1 or TRBD2 (5 bases each). Germline-derived CDR1 and CDR2 are SQVTM and ANQGSEA. CDR3 size: 14 residues. V gave up 5 bases and J gave up 5 bases, with 16 bases separating them. This chain's CDR3 is CSVQLGEFDNEQFF. The CDR3 DNA follows: TGCAGCGTTCAACTAGGGGAGTTCGACAATGAGCAGTTCTTC.

In its sample, this clone was seen a few times. The CDR3 spells CASSHRGLNNEQFF. CDR3 in DNA: TGCGCCAGCAGCCACAGGGGGCTAAACAATGAGCAGTTCTTC. The chain has TRBV4-1 and TRBJ2-1; 8 bases are a match to TRBD1. The V gene's germline CDR1 is MGHRA and CDR2 YSYEKL. This CDR3 is 14 amino acids long. Trimming at V came to 3 bases and at J to 5 bases, leaving 3 bases not matched to a gene.

The rearrangement uses TRBV6-1 and TRBJ1-6, with D unclear. Germline CDR1 and CDR2: MNHNS and SASEGT. The CDR3 is 16 residues long. Trimming removed 3 bases at V and 7 bases at J, with 16 bases between. The CDR3 nucleotides are TGTGCCAGCAGTGAGTCGATCACCGCTCCAAATTCACCCCTCCACTTT. It codes for CASSESITAPNSPLHF.

The V gene is TRBV28, the J gene TRBJ1-4, with D maybe TRBD1 (5 bases). Trimming removed 6 bases from V and 1 base from J, with 30 bases in between. Germline-derived CDR1 and CDR2 are MDHEN and SYDVKM. The CDR3 is 21 residues long. CDR3 residues: CASRPTPTTWAGRGTNEKLFF. As DNA, the CDR3 is TGTGCCAGCAGGCCAACGCCCACAACCTGGGCAGGGAGGGGAACTAATGAAAAACTGTTTTTT.

The chain couples TRBV4-3 to TRBJ1-2, with TRBD1 matching 10 bases. The J segment lost 4 bases and the V segment lost 3 bases, leaving 8 bases of the junction unmatched. Looked up from germline, CDR1 is LGHNA and CDR2 is YSLEER. This CDR3 contains 16 residues. CDR3 DNA sequence: TGCGCCAGCAGCCATACCCCGGGGACAGGGGCCTATGGCTACACCTTC. Its translation is CASSHTPGTGAYGYTF.

This clone was seen only once. The V call is TRBV7-6, the J call TRBJ1-1; D perhaps matches TRBD1 (6 bases). Germline lookup yields CDR1 SGHVS and CDR2 FNYEAQ. The CDR3 runs to 14 residues. V was trimmed by 4 bases and J by 3 bases, leaving 12 bases between them. DNA of the CDR3: TGTGCCAGCAGCTCGGGGGCAGGGTACACTGAAGCTTTCTTT. Protein sequence: CASSSGAGYTEAFF.

The chain recombines TRBV15 with TRBJ2-2; 8 bases align to TRBD1. The CDR3 extends over 15 amino acids. Germline-derived CDR1 and CDR2 are LNHNV and YYDKDF (reference sequence). V shed 0 bases and J 4 bases; nucleotides not matched to a gene: 1. In DNA, the CDR3 is TGTGCCACCAGCAGAGACCAGGGGGCCACCGGGGAGCTGTTTTTT. Amino acid sequence: CATSRDQGATGELFF.

In this sample, this clone is medium-sized. The V call is TRBV27, the J call TRBJ2-1; D is unclear. V lost 2 bases and J 3 bases, leaving 8 bases between the germline ends. Germline V gene lookup returns CDR1 MNHEY and CDR2 SMNVEV (reference sequence). The CDR3 runs to 14 residues. CDR3 coding DNA: TGTGCCAGCAGTTTAGCCCTTGGCTACAATGAGCAGTTCTTC. It is translated as CASSLALGYNEQFF.